This is a list of T cell receptor beta chains from one sample in a study of T-cell memory formation after mild COVID-19. Using its own MiXCR run on the 5' RACE reads, TCRdb lists one record per CDR3 protein. In the table there are around 200,000 distinct CDR3 sequences, roughly a tenth of which are singletons. The sequenced material came from PBMCs or a T cell subset sorted from them (not recorded which). These TCRs come from a man aged 18-30 years who had mild COVID-19 (a few samples of this study predate the infection). Cell type and time point are not known. CDR3s include the opening cysteine and the closing phenylalanine or tryptophan. Each record gives: V gene, clone size, D gene, J gene, CDR3 protein, CDR3 DNA. The D gene is left open where the match is weak. Size is omitted from some rows. Given values are once, few, many or a class for expanded clones.

TRBV6-2/TRBV6-3,many,NA,TRBJ2-1,CASSPPGALSYNEQFF,TGTGCCAGCAGTCCTCCGGGAGCGCTCTCCTACAATGAGCAGTTCTTC
TRBV4-1,few,NA,TRBJ1-2,CASSQVPLLRGHAGGYTF,TGCGCCAGCAGCCAAGTCCCTCTCCTCAGGGGCCACGCCGGTGGCTACACCTTC
TRBV29-1,NA,TRBD1,TRBJ1-5,CSVAGTGKDQPQHF,TGCAGCGTCGCCGGGACAGGGAAAGATCAGCCCCAGCATTTT
TRBV9,few,NA,TRBJ2-2,CASSVGGVSRPNGELFF,TGTGCCAGCAGCGTAGGTGGTGTCTCGAGACCAAACGGGGAGCTGTTTTTT
TRBV7-2,few,NA,TRBJ2-3,CASSEDTYTGQYF,TGTGCCAGCAGCGAGGATACCTATACCGGGCAGTATTTT
TRBV11-2,many,TRBD1,TRBJ1-2,CASSLGQGRGYTF,TGTGCCAGCAGCTTAGGACAGGGACGTGGCTACACCTTC
TRBV11-2,many,TRBD1,TRBJ2-5,CASSLPTGGRTQYF,TGTGCCAGCAGCTTACCTACAGGGGGGAGAACCCAGTACTTC
TRBV4-2,few,NA,TRBJ2-3,CASSRQRGSSTDTQYF,TGTGCCAGCAGCCGACAGAGGGGGAGCTCCACAGATACGCAGTATTTT
TRBV7-3,few,TRBD2,TRBJ2-7,CASSPAGTSSHEQYF,TGTGCCAGCAGCCCCGCCGGGACTAGTTCCCACGAGCAGTACTTC
TRBV4-1,NA,NA,TRBJ2-3,CASSQYEVTDTQYF,TGCGCCAGCAGCCAGTACGAAGTCACAGATACGCAGTATTTT
TRBV20-1,NA,TRBD1,TRBJ1-4,CSATPSGTGVRKLFF,TGCAGTGCTACACCCTCCGGGACAGGGGTCCGGAAACTGTTTTTT
TRBV7-7,many,NA,TRBJ2-3,CASSLGALGSGADTQYF,TGTGCCAGCAGCTTAGGGGCTTTAGGGAGCGGCGCAGATACGCAGTATTTT
TRBV4-3,few,TRBD1,TRBJ2-7,CASSQEVDRVHEQYF,TGCGCCAGCAGCCAAGAGGTGGACAGGGTCCACGAGCAGTACTTC
TRBV7-3,few,TRBD1,TRBJ1-6,CASSLTSGQGMVSPLHF,TGTGCCAGCAGCTTAACCTCGGGACAGGGAATGGTTTCACCCCTCCACTTT
TRBV7-2,NA,NA,TRBJ1-1,CASSSSRWNTEAFF,TGTGCCAGCAGCTCCTCCCGGTGGAACACTGAAGCTTTCTTT
TRBV20-1,few,NA,TRBJ2-3,CSARNSQGTDTQYF,TGCAGTGCTAGAAACTCCCAGGGTACAGATACGCAGTATTTT
TRBV29-1,NA,NA,TRBJ2-3,CSVEVEGPGTDTQYF,TGCAGCGTTGAAGTGGAGGGGCCAGGCACAGATACGCAGTATTTT